In this sample, the clone carrying this TCR beta chain is medium-sized (0.01 to 0.1%). Its cognate antigen is unknown. One junction end does not reproduce the germline sequence, and a read error may be involved. There are 14 residues in the CDR3. Germline CDR1 reads SNHLY; CDR2 reads FYNNEI. The source of the sample is a study of T cells in Graves' hyperthyroidism and ophthalmopathy. Regions amplified from RNA transcripts were the TCR beta CDR3 regions. HTBI primers were used for first-round RT-PCR of the TCR CDR3. TCRdb used MiXCR to reprocess the multiplex PCR reads, holding one entry per CDR3 protein. Of 35,000 to 45,000 distinct CDR3 sequences listed, around half were seen once; the top ten hold 5.5% to 8%. The hyperthyroidism patients had all been newly diagnosed, and their disease duration was under 2 months. Their ages ranged from 18 to 65 years. The PBMCs were taken from about 9.7 ml of fresh peripheral blood.

Regarding the study as a whole: Ophthalmopathy stood apart from stable hyperthyroidism in a 13 V-J model.

This chain links TRBV2 with TRBJ2-7; D is perhaps TRBD1 (6 bases). The origin of this receptor is a woman in her forties or fifties with Graves' hyperthyroidism that later progressed to Graves' ophthalmopathy. What was sequenced was blood. The CDR3 loop is CASRDRQASYEQYF. The CDR3 bases are TGTGCCAGCCGTGATCGACAGGCCTCCTACGAGCAGTACTTC.